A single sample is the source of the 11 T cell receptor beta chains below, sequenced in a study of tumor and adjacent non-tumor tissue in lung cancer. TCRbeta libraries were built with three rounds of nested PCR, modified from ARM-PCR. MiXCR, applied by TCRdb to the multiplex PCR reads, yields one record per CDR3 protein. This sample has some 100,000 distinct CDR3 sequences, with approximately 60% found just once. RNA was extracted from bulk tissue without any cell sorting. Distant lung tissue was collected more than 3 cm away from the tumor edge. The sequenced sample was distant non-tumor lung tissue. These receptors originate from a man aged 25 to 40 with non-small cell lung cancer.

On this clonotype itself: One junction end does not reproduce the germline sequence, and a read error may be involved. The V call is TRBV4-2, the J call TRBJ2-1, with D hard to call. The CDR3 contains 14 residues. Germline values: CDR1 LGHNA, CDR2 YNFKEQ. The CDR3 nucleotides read TGTGCCAGCAGCCAAGCTGGAGCCTACAATGAGCAGCCCTTC. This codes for CASSQAGAYNEQPF.

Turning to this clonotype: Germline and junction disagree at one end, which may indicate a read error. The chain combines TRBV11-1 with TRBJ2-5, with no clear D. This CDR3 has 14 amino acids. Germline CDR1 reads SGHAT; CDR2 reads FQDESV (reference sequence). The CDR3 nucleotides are TGTGCCAACAGCCTAACGGTTACCTCAGGGACCCAGTACTTC. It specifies CANSLTVTSGTQYF. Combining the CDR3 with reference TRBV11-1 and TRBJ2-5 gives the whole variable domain EAEVAQSPRYKITEKSQAVAFWCDPISGHATLYWYRQILGQGPELLVQFQDESVVDDSQLPKDRFSAERLKGVDSTLKIQPAELGDSAMYLCANSLTVTSGTQYFGPGTRLLVL.

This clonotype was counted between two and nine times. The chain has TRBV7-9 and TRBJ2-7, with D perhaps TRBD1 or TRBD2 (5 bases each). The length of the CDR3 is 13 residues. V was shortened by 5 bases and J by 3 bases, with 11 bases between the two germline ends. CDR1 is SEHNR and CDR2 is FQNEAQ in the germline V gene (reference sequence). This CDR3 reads CASSPRDGYEQYF. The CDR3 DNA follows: TGTGCCAGCAGCCCCCGGGACGGCTACGAGCAGTACTTC. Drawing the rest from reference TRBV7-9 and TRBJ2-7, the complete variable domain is DTGVSQNPRHKITKRGQNVTFRCDPISEHNRLYWYRQTLGQGPEFLTYFQNEAQLEKSRLLSDRFSAERPKGSFSTLEIQRTEQGDSAMYLCASSPRDGYEQYFGPGTRLTVT.

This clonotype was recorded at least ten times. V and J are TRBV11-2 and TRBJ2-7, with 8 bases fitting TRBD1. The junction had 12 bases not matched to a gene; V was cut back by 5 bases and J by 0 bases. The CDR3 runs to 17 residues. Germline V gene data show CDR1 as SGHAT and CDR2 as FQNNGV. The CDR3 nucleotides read TGTGCCAGCAGCCGAACGGCCGGGACAGGCGTCTCCTACGAGCAGTACTTC. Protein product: CASSRTAGTGVSYEQYF.

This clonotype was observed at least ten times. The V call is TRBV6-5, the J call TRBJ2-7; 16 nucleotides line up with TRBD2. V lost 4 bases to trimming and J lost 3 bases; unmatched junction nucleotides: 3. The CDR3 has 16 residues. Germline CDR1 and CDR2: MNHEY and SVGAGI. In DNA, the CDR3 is TGTGCCAGCAGTTGGGGACTAGCGGGGGGGCTCTACGAGCAGTACTTC. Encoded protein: CASSWGLAGGLYEQYF.

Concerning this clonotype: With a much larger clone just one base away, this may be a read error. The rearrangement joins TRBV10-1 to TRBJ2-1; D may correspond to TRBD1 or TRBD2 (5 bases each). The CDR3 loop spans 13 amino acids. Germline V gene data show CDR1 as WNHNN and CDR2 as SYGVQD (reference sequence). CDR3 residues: CASSEAEGNEHFF. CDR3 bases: TGCGCCAGCAGTGAGGCCGAGGGGAATGAGCATTTCTTC.

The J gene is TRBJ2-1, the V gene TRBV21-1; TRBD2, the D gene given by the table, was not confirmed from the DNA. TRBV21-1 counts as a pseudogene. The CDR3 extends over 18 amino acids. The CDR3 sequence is CASTRLAGGHCSYNEQFF. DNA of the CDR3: TGTGCCAGCACCCGACTAGCGGGAGGCCATTGCTCCTACAATGAGCAGTTCTTC.

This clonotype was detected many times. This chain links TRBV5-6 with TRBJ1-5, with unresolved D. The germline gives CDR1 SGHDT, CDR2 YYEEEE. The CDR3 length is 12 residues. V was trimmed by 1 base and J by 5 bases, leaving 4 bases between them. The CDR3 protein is CASSLRDQPQHF. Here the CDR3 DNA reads TGTGCCAGCAGCTTGAGGGATCAGCCCCAGCATTTT.

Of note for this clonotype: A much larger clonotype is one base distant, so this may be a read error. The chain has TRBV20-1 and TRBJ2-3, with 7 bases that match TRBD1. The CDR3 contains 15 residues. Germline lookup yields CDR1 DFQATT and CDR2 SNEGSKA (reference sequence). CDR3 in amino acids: CSARDTQGETDRQYF. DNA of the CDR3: TGCAGTGCTAGAGATACGCAGGGGGAGACAGATAGGCAGTATTTT.

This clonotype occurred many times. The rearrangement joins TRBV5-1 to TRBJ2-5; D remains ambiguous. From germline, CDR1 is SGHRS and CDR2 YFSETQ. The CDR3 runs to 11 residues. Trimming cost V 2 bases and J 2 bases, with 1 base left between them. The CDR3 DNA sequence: TGCGCCAGCAGCTTTCAAGAGACCCAGTACTTC. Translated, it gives CASSFQETQYF.

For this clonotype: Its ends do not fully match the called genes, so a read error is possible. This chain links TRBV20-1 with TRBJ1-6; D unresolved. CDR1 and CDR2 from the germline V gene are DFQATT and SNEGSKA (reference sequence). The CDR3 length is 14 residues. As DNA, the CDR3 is TGCAGCGCTAGAGACTTGACGATTAATTCACCCCTCCAATTT. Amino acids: CSARDLTINSPLQF.